This T cell receptor (beta chain) came from a study of blood T cell repertoires in COVID-19. Study information: In each case, the material was cDNA or gDNA derived from T cells, B-cell-depleted T cells, or PBMCs.

The V and J ends lost 4 bases and 4 bases respectively, with 16 bases between them. The CDR3 length is 15 residues. CDR1 is MNHEY and CDR2 is SVGEGT in the germline V gene. Sequencing was performed with immunoSEQ multiplex PCR; in TCRdb, only in-frame clones are kept and a portion is missing. The sample holds 250,000 to 300,000 clones, about four fifths seen once. Everyone who took part was roughly 18 to 89 years old, and they came from 24 US areas. The receptor comes from a man aged 35-49 years who had been exposed to COVID-19. Sequencing was done on a sample of PBMCs or T cells enriched from blood (not recorded which). This chain connects TRBV6-2 or TRBV6-3 to TRBJ1-2; D is possibly TRBD1 (5 bases). The CDR3 DNA is TGTGCCAGCAGTTGGGGTTTAGACAGTCCCTATGGCTACACCTTC. This encodes CASSWGLDSPYGYTF.